Listed below are T cell receptor beta chains from one sample, sequenced in a study of metastatic and nonmetastatic thyroid tumors. TCRdb re-called the PCR reads through MiXCR. The data hold some 90,000 clones, with 8.6% observed a single time. Material for sequencing was blood. The receptor source for this set is a female donor with papillary thyroid cancer or a benign thyroid nodule (not recorded which). Some clones in this sample may be carry-over from other donors' samples. Both conserved end residues are part of each CDR3. A D gene is named only where the DNA matches it firmly. Size is omitted from some rows. Given values are once, few, many or a class for expanded clones.

size	D	V	J	DNA	CDR3
few	-	TRBV2	TRBJ1-4	TGTGCCAGCAATCAGGGGTTTGAAAAACTGTTTTTT	CASNQGFEKLFF
-	-	TRBV6-1	TRBJ1-5	TGTGCCAGCAGCGAAGAGCGGGTCCTATATCAGCCCCAGCATTTT	CASSEERVLYQPQHF
many	-	TRBV2	TRBJ2-1	TGTGCCAGCAGAATCGGTTCGGGCAGAGAACAGTTCTTC	CASRIGSGREQFF
many	-	TRBV7-3	TRBJ2-1	TGTGCCAGCAGCCTCTCCCATGAGCAGTTCTTC	CASSLSHEQFF
many	TRBD2	TRBV6-4	TRBJ2-1	TGTGCCACCGCCGGGACTAGCGGGGGGGATGAGCAGTTCTTC	CATAGTSGGDEQFF
many	TRBD2	TRBV27	TRBJ2-5	TGTGCCAGCAGTTTAGGCGGGGGGGAAGAGACCCAGTACTTC	CASSLGGGEETQYF
many	TRBD2	TRBV6-1	TRBJ2-7	TGTGCCAGCAGTGAAGAAGCGGCTAGCGGGGGTTACGAGCAGTACTTC	CASSEEAASGGYEQYF
few	-	TRBV6-4	TRBJ2-6	TGTGCCAGCAGTCAGGGTTACCCCTCTGGCGCCAACTTCCTGACTTTC	CASSQGYPSGANFLTF
many	-	TRBV7-9	TRBJ1-2	TGTGCCAGCAGCTCGACGAATCAAATGGGAGGCTACACCTTC	CASSSTNQMGGYTF
many	TRBD1	TRBV6-1	TRBJ1-5	TGTGCCAGCAGCCCGGACAGGGGTCAGCCCCAGCATTTT	CASSPDRGQPQHF
-	TRBD1	TRBV7-9	TRBJ2-1	TGTGCCAGCAGTTCAGGACAGGGGATGAATGAGCAGTTCTTC	CASSSGQGMNEQFF
many	-	TRBV24-1	TRBJ2-2	TGTGCCACCAGTGATTTGGGACTGCCCTTCGGGGAGCTGTTTTTT	CATSDLGLPFGELFF
many	-	TRBV2	TRBJ2-2	TGTGCCAGCACTTACCCGAACACCGGGGAGCTGTTTTTT	CASTYPNTGELFF
few	-	TRBV7-6	TRBJ2-1	TGTGCCAGCAGCTATCGGGGGGCCCTTAATGAGCAGTTCTTC	CASSYRGALNEQFF
many	-	TRBV9	TRBJ1-5	TGTGCCAGCAGCGCACAGGGAGGCAATCAGCCCCAGCATTTT	CASSAQGGNQPQHF
many	TRBD1	TRBV19	TRBJ1-5	TGTGCCAGTAGAATTCGAACCGGGACAGGGGACAATCAGCCCCAGCATTTT	CASRIRTGTGDNQPQHF
-	-	TRBV24-1	TRBJ2-5	TGTGCCACCAGTGATTTTGACACCCAAGAGACCCAGTACTTC	CATSDFDTQETQYF
many	-	TRBV6-1	TRBJ2-2	TGTGCCAGCACTACATTCGGGGAGCTGTTTTTT	CASTTFGELFF
many	TRBD1	TRBV9	TRBJ2-7	TGTGCCAGCAGCGCGGGACAGGGCGCCGAGCAGTACTTC	CASSAGQGAEQYF
many	TRBD2	TRBV30	TRBJ2-5	TGTGCCTGGAAACTAGCGGGGGGTGAGACCCAGTACTTC	CAWKLAGGETQYF
many	TRBD1	TRBV7-9	TRBJ1-2	TGTGCCAGCAGCTTAACCCTTGGGACAGGGGTTGGCTACACCTTC	CASSLTLGTGVGYTF
few	TRBD2	TRBV5-1	TRBJ2-5	TGCGCCAGCAGCTTGGACGGGAGGCGACGAGAGACCCAGTACTTC	CASSLDGRRRETQYF
many	TRBD1	TRBV19	TRBJ2-2	TGTGCCAGTAGTATGAAGACAGGGGGCGCCGGGGAGCTGTTTTTT	CASSMKTGGAGELFF
-	-	TRBV3-1	TRBJ2-7	TGTGCCAGCAGCCAGGGGACGGCCTACGAGCAGTACTTC	CASSQGTAYEQYF
few	-	TRBV4-1	TRBJ1-5	TGCGCCAGCAGCCAAAATGGGCAGGGGCATCAGCCCCAACATTTT	CASSQNGQGHQPQHF
-	-	TRBV4-2	TRBJ2-2	TGTGCCAGCAGCCGCAATAGGAACACCGGGGAGCTGTTTTTT	CASSRNRNTGELFF
many	TRBD1	TRBV3-1	TRBJ2-7	TGTGCCAGCAGCCAAGGGAACCGCCCCTCAGACACAGGGGGCCTCTACGAGCAGTACTTC	CASSQGNRPSDTGGLYEQYF
many	-	TRBV6-5	TRBJ2-3	TGTGCCAGCAGTTACAAGCTAGACGGCATGGATACGCAGTATTTT	CASSYKLDGMDTQYF
many	-	TRBV11-2	TRBJ1-2	TGTGCCAGCAGCTTTAACAGTATCGATGGCTACACCTTC	CASSFNSIDGYTF
many	-	TRBV2	TRBJ1-4	TGTGCCAGCAGCGTCCCTTGGGCCCAAGGTGGAAAACTGTTTTTT	CASSVPWAQGGKLFF
many	-	TRBV2	TRBJ2-7	TGTGCCAGCAGTGAGAAGGTCGGAAGGTCCTACGAGCAGTACTTC	CASSEKVGRSYEQYF
-	TRBD1	TRBV18	TRBJ2-7	TGTGCCAGCTCACCACCCGGGACAGGCTACGAGCAGTACTTC	CASSPPGTGYEQYF
many	-	TRBV30	TRBJ1-6	TGTGCCTGCCAACAGGGTAGCCTGAATTCACCCCTCCACTTT	CACQQGSLNSPLHF
many	-	TRBV20-1	TRBJ2-7	TGCAGTGCCAGGCGGTGGGGGAGAACACTCTCCTACGAGCAGTACTTC	CSARRWGRTLSYEQYF
many	-	TRBV6-4	TRBJ2-6	TGTGCCAGCAGTGAAGGGGAAGGTGGGGCCAACGTCCTGACTTTC	CASSEGEGGANVLTF
many	-	TRBV5-4	TRBJ2-3	TGTGCCAGCAGTTTTAGGGAATCCCGCACAGATACGCAGTATTTT	CASSFRESRTDTQYF
many	TRBD1	TRBV6-1	TRBJ1-2	TGTGCCACCCGGACAGGGGGCGGCTACACCTTC	CATRTGGGYTF
-	-	TRBV29-1	TRBJ1-1	TGCAGCGTTGCCCTCGGTCGGGCCCCTTTCTTT	CSVALGRAPFF
many	-	TRBV10-3	TRBJ2-7	TGTGCCATCAGTGAGTCGCGGGGTAGCTACGAGCAGTACTTC	CAISESRGSYEQYF
many	-	TRBV18	TRBJ2-5	TGTGCCAGCTCACCAACTGCCAGGTCTGAGGGGACCCAGTACTTC	CASSPTARSEGTQYF
-	TRBD2	TRBV30	TRBJ2-3	TGTGCTGTTACTAGCGGGGGGGCGAGTACAGATACGCAGTATTTT	CAVTSGGASTDTQYF
few	TRBD1	TRBV30	TRBJ1-2	TGTGCCTGGAGTCCAACAGGGGGCCTTGGCTATGGCTACACCTTC	CAWSPTGGLGYGYTF
many	-	TRBV7-2	TRBJ2-7	TGTGCCAGCAGCTTGGGACTGCCCGCGGCCTACGAGCAGTACTTC	CASSLGLPAAYEQYF
few	-	TRBV7-2	TRBJ1-2	TGTGCCAGCAGCGTGACAGCTAAATATGGATACACCTTC	CASSVTAKYGYTF
many	-	TRBV3-1	TRBJ2-5	TGTGCCAGCAGCCAAGTTCGGGTGACTAGTTGGGGGGAGACCCAGTACTTC	CASSQVRVTSWGETQYF
many	-	TRBV12-3/TRBV12-4	TRBJ2-1	TGTGCCAGCAGGTCTATTCAGGGGGGATCCTACAATGAGCAGTTCTTC	CASRSIQGGSYNEQFF
many	-	TRBV5-4	TRBJ1-1	TGTGCCAGCAGCACCGCCCCGAACACTGAAGCTTTCTTT	CASSTAPNTEAFF
few	-	TRBV27	TRBJ2-7	TGTGCCAGCAGTTTATCCCCTGGGACGGGTTACGAGCAGTACTTC	CASSLSPGTGYEQYF
many	-	TRBV2	TRBJ1-1	TGTGCCAGCAGGCTGGCTTTCTTT	CASRLAFF
many	-	TRBV6-1	TRBJ1-5	TGTGCCAGCAGCGGGACGGGGAATCAGCCCCAGCATTTT	CASSGTGNQPQHF
-	TRBD1	TRBV12-5	TRBJ2-3	TGTGCTAGTGGTACGATGCCGGGACAGGGTGGTTCAGATACGCAGTATTTT	CASGTMPGQGGSDTQYF